This TCR beta chain was recorded in a study of beta chain features in type 1 diabetes. cDNA synthesis used the whole RNA isolate, giving expressed TCRB sequences. Clones were read by immunoSEQ multiplex PCR, and TCRdb kept only the in-frame ones, dropping some. This table holds 200,000 to 250,000 clones, around 10% found once. It was one heparinised blood draw, averaging approximately 100 mL, that each donor gave. Sequencing was performed on naive CD4+ T cells from blood. This clonotype was sampled from a woman between 18 and 30 years old in good health.

The CDR3 reads CASSLTPVRETQYF. The CDR3 nucleotides are TGTGCCAGCAGCTTAACGCCAGTTCGAGAGACCCAGTACTTC. This chain joins TRBV7-9 and TRBJ2-5; D remains ambiguous. CDR1 is SEHNR, CDR2 FQNEAQ, per germline (reference sequence). Between the trimmed V and J ends, which lost 2 bases and 4 bases, there was a span of 11 bases. The CDR3 is 14 residues long.